The next 25 T cell receptor beta chains were all read from a single sample in a study of CD4 T cells in relation to SARS-CoV-2 and coronaviruses. Unexposed donor CD4+ T cells date from about 2010-2018, before the COVID-19 pandemic. Libraries were prepared by immunoSEQ multiplex PCR; TCRdb keeps only in-frame clonotypes and omits some of them. Of roughly 60,000 clones in the sample, about 94% were seen once. Sequencing input: naive CD4+ T cells from PBMCs. The subset here: naive CD4+ T cells isolated by negative enrichment. The receptors originated from a human donor in good health.

The chain joins TRBV27 to TRBJ1-2, with TRBD1 matching 7 bases. CDR3 length equals 15 residues. The ends lost 7 bases at V and 4 bases at J; junction bases unmatched: 12. Germline V gene lookup returns CDR1 MNHEY and CDR2 SMNVEV (reference sequence). DNA for the CDR3: TGTGCCAGCACCCCCCACCAGGGGGGGGGCTATGGCTACACCTTC. It yields the protein CASTPHQGGGYGYTF.

The chain couples TRBV7-3 to TRBJ2-1; 16 bases are a match to TRBD2. CDR3 length equals 16 residues. CDR1 SGHTA and CDR2 FQGTGA come from the germline V gene. V was pared by 4 bases and J by 10 bases, with 7 bases of the junction left unmatched. The chain's CDR3 is CASSSGTSGRAREQFF. In nucleotides, the CDR3 is TGTGCCAGCAGCTCCGGGACTAGCGGGAGGGCCCGGGAGCAGTTCTTC.

V is TRBV28 and J is TRBJ1-1; 9 bases are a match to TRBD1. The V and J ends lost 8 bases and 6 bases, in that order; junction bases with no gene match: 13. Germline V gene sequence: CDR1 MDHEN, CDR2 SYDVKM. There are 15 residues in the CDR3. The CDR3 nucleotides read TGTGCCAGCCTTCTCAAAACCACAGGGGGCGCTGAAGCTTTCTTT. It encodes CASLLKTTGGAEAFF.

Here the CDR3 DNA reads TGTGCCAGCTCACCAGATCAGGGGAGCTACACCTTC. Protein sequence: CASSPDQGSYTF. The V call is TRBV18, the J call TRBJ1-2, with D perhaps matching TRBD1 (6 bases). The germline V gene has CDR1 KGHSH and CDR2 LQKENI. CDR3 size: 12 residues. V lost 2 bases and J lost 9, with 10 bases in between.

This sequence joins TRBV5-6 and TRBJ2-1; 10 positions agree with TRBD2. V was pared by 4 bases and J by 8 bases, with 9 bases of the junction left unmatched. The length of the CDR3 is 15 residues. The V gene's germline CDR1 is SGHDT and CDR2 YYEEEE. The DNA of the CDR3 is TGTGCCAGCAGCGTGGGACTAGCGAGAAACGATGAGCAGTTCTTC. Translation: CASSVGLARNDEQFF.

This chain links TRBV5-4 with TRBJ2-5; TRBD2 matches at 13 bases. This CDR3 has 15 amino acids. J lost 4 bases, V lost 0 bases, and 0 bases had no gene match. Germline V CDR1 and CDR2: SGHNT, YYREEE (reference sequence). CDR3 in DNA: TGTGCCAGCAGCTTGGGACTAGCGGGAGGAGAGACCCAGTACTTC. This sequence encodes CASSLGLAGGETQYF.

The CDR3 spells CAWTPHPDAGAVGSYEQYF. The CDR3 DNA reads TGTGCCTGGACCCCTCACCCTGACGCCGGGGCCGTAGGCTCCTACGAGCAGTACTTC. The chain carries TRBV30 and TRBJ2-7; D might be TRBD1 or TRBD2, each matching 5 bases. Trimming removed 4 bases at V and 0 bases at J, with 28 bases between. The CDR3 extends over 19 amino acids. Germline assignment: CDR1 GTSNPN and CDR2 SVGIG (reference sequence).

This chain links TRBV6-5 with TRBJ2-2; D remains unclear. CDR3 length: 12 amino acids. Germline V CDR1 and CDR2: MNHEY, SVGAGI. The V end was cut by 5 bases, the J end by 1 base, with 2 bases between. CDR3 DNA: TGTGCCAGCAGTCGGAACACCGGGGAGCTGTTTTTT. This codes for CASSRNTGELFF.

The chain has TRBV27 and TRBJ2-7; D perhaps matches TRBD1 (6 bases). This CDR3 has 12 residues. V lost 6 bases to trimming and J lost 5 bases, with 11 bases between them. In germline, CDR1 is MNHEY, CDR2 SMNVEV (reference sequence). Here the CDR3 reads CASRAQGHEQYF. CDR3 bases: TGTGCCAGCAGGGCACAGGGTCACGAGCAGTACTTC.

The J gene is TRBJ1-1, the V gene TRBV2, with 9 bases identical to TRBD1. In germline, CDR1 is SNHLY, CDR2 FYNNEI. The CDR3 runs to 11 residues. After removal of 7 bases from V and 11 bases from J, the junction contained 5 bases not matched to a gene. The CDR3 region has the DNA TGTGCCAGCACCCGACAGGGGGTCGCTTTCTTT. It encodes CASTRQGVAFF.

The rearrangement joins TRBV24-1 to TRBJ2-5, with 12 bases lining up with TRBD2. The CDR3 spans 19 residues. CDR1 KGHDR and CDR2 SFDVKD come from the germline V gene. V trimming: 5 bases; J trimming: 2 bases; junction bases outside the gene matches: 14. CDR3 residues: CATSGHPSTSGSWQETQYF. DNA of the CDR3: TGTGCCACCAGTGGCCACCCCTCGACTAGCGGGAGTTGGCAAGAGACCCAGTACTTC.

The CDR3 loop is CASSSGRAYNEQFF. The CDR3 DNA reads TGTGCCAGCAGTTCGGGACGGGCCTACAATGAGCAGTTCTTC. The chain carries TRBV27 and TRBJ2-1; D tentatively reads TRBD1 or TRBD2 (5 bases each). The CDR3 sequence is 14 residues long. Trimming removed 4 bases at V and 2 bases at J, with 9 bases between. Per germline, CDR1 MNHEY and CDR2 SMNVEV (reference sequence).

The chain employs TRBV7-9 and TRBJ1-2; TRBD1 might be the D (6 bases). Germline V gene lookup returns CDR1 SEHNR and CDR2 FQNEAQ (reference sequence). The V gene lost 5 bases and the J gene lost 4 bases, with 14 bases spanning the gap. This CDR3 has 14 residues. The CDR3 loop reads CASSPGQISYGYTF. The CDR3 coding sequence is TGTGCCAGCAGCCCAGGACAGATTTCCTATGGCTACACCTTC.

The rearrangement uses TRBV19 and TRBJ2-1; 8 bases line up with TRBD2. V was clipped by 0 bases and J by 4 bases; unmatched bases: 11. This CDR3 comprises 18 residues. CDR1 and CDR2 from the germline V gene are LNHDA and SQIVND (reference sequence). CDR3 DNA: TGTGCCAGTAGTATAGAAGGGGGACTAGGCGGGCTTTACAATGAGCAGTTCTTC. Residues: CASSIEGGLGGLYNEQFF.

This chain links TRBV30 with TRBJ2-1, with 12 bases matching TRBD2. Germline loops: CDR1 GTSNPN, CDR2 SVGIG (reference sequence). V was pared by 4 bases and J by 15 bases, with 7 bases of the junction left unmatched. The CDR3 loop spans 12 amino acids. The CDR3, as DNA: TGTGCCTGGACTAGCGGGGGGGCCTGGTGGTTCTTC. As protein: CAWTSGGAWWFF.

The CDR3 protein is CASSLGAEKETQYF. In DNA form, the CDR3 reads TGTGCCAGCAGCTTGGGGGCGGAAAAAGAGACCCAGTACTTC. The rearrangement joins TRBV5-4 to TRBJ2-5; no clear D gene. Trimming pared 0 bases from V and 3 bases from J, leaving 9 bases between. The CDR3 runs 14 residues. CDR1 and CDR2 from the germline V gene are SGHNT and YYREEE (reference sequence).

This chain connects TRBV25-1 to TRBJ2-7, with 9 positions matching TRBD1. The CDR3 has 15 residues. Germline trimming cut 1 base from V and 6 bases from J; bases unmatched to any gene: 7. Germline V gives CDR1 MGHDK, CDR2 SYGVNS. DNA for the CDR3: TGTGCCAGCAGTGAATTGGGACAGGGTCTACGCGAGCAGTACTTC. This gives the protein CASSELGQGLREQYF.

V is TRBV7-3 and J is TRBJ2-3, with D perhaps matching TRBD2 (7 bases). The CDR3 is 14 residues long. Between the trimmed V and J ends, which lost 5 bases and 2 bases, there was a span of 11 bases. Germline V gene data show CDR1 as SGHTA and CDR2 as FQGTGA. The CDR3 sequence is CASSVGGDTDTQYF. CDR3 DNA sequence: TGTGCCAGCAGCGTAGGGGGGGACACAGATACGCAGTATTTT.

This sequence joins TRBV7-3 and TRBJ2-2; D is unclear. With 6 bases removed from V and 0 bases from J, the gap between germline ends came to 14 bases. Germline values: CDR1 SGHTA, CDR2 FQGTGA. CDR3 length: 16 amino acids. CDR3: CASRDPWAPNTGELFF. The CDR3 coding sequence is TGTGCCAGCAGAGATCCGTGGGCACCGAACACCGGGGAGCTGTTTTTT.

The chain carries TRBV28 and TRBJ2-7; 8 bases are shared with TRBD1. The CDR3 totals 15 residues. The germline gives CDR1 MDHEN, CDR2 SYDVKM. J lost 5 bases, V lost 0 bases, and 6 bases had no gene match. The CDR3 sequence: CASSLWGTGGDEQYF. Here the CDR3 DNA reads TGTGCCAGCAGTTTATGGGGGACAGGCGGGGACGAGCAGTACTTC.

The rearrangement links TRBV5-4 to TRBJ2-7; D is perhaps TRBD2 (6 bases). V was clipped by 3 bases and J by 0 bases, with 22 bases between them. In germline, CDR1 is SGHNT, CDR2 YYREEE (reference sequence). There are 18 residues in the CDR3. For the CDR3, the DNA is TGTGCCAGCAGCTGGAGGGACGGAGTTCGGGGACGCTCCTACGAGCAGTACTTC. This encodes CASSWRDGVRGRSYEQYF. Variable domain in full (rest from reference TRBV5-4 and TRBJ2-7): ETGVTQSPTHLIKTRGQQVTLRCSSQSGHNTVSWYQQALGQGPQFIFQYYREEENGRGNFPPRFSGLQFPNYSSELNVNALELDDSALYLCASSWRDGVRGRSYEQYFGPGTRLTVT.

J is TRBJ1-5 and V is TRBV28; D uncertain. This CDR3 is built from 16 residues. Per the germline V gene, CDR1 is MDHEN and CDR2 is SYDVKM. The germline V and J ends were trimmed by 3 bases and 3 bases, with 15 bases remaining between them. CDR3 loop: CASSFGRSLPNQPQHF. The CDR3 coding sequence is TGTGCCAGCAGTTTCGGACGAAGTCTACCCAATCAGCCCCAGCATTTT.

The gene calls are TRBV10-1 and TRBJ2-5; D is undetermined. CDR1 WNHNN and CDR2 SYGVQD come from the germline V gene (reference sequence). This CDR3 has 12 amino acids. Between the trimmed V and J ends, which lost 4 bases and 5 bases, there was a span of 8 bases. The DNA of the CDR3 is TGCGCCAGCAGTGGACCGGAGGAGACCCAGTACTTC. This translates into CASSGPEETQYF.

The gene calls are TRBV29-1 and TRBJ2-1; weak D call: TRBD2 (6 bases). This CDR3 contains 15 residues. Germline CDR1 and CDR2: SQVTM and ANQGSEA. V lost 6 bases to trimming and J lost 4 bases, with 19 bases between them. The CDR3 DNA is TGCAGCGTCGCGGGAACCCCACGACAATACAATGAGCAGTTCTTC. Its translation is CSVAGTPRQYNEQFF.

The V and J genes are TRBV27 and TRBJ2-7; 11 nucleotides line up with TRBD2. The CDR3 runs to 19 residues. The V and J ends lost 6 bases and 0 bases, in that order; junction bases with no gene match: 16. Germline V gene sequence: CDR1 MNHEY, CDR2 SMNVEV (reference sequence). CDR3 sequence: CASSRPRSRLAGGSYEQYF. The DNA of the CDR3 is TGTGCCAGCAGCCGACCCCGCTCGAGGCTAGCGGGGGGCTCCTACGAGCAGTACTTC.